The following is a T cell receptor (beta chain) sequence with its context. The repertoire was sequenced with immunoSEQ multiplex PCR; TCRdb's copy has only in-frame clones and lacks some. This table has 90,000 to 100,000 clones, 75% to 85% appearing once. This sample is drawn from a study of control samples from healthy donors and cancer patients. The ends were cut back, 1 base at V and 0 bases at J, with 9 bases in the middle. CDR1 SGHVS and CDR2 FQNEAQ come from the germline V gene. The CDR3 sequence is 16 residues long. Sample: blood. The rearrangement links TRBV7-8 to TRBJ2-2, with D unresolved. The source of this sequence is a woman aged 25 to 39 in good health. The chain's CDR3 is CASSLGWGPNTGELFF. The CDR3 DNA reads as TGTGCCAGCAGCTTAGGGTGGGGTCCGAACACCGGGGAGCTGTTTTTT.